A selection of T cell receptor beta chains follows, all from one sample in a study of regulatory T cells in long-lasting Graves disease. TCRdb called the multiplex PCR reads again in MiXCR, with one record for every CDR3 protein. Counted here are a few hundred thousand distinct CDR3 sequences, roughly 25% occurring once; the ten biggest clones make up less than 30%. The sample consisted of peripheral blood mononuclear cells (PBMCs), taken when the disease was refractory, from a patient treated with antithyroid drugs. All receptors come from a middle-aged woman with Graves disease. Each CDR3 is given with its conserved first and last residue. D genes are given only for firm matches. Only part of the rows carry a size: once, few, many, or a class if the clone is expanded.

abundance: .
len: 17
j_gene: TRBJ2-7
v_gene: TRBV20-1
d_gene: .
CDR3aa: CSARDGSKMTDSYEQYF
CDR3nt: TGCAGTGCTAGAGATGGGTCCAAGATGACAGACTCCTACGAGCAGTACTTC

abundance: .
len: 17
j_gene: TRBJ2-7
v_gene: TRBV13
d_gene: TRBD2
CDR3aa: CASSFKSGTRKDHEQYF
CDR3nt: TGTGCCAGCAGCTTTAAATCCGGGACTAGAAAGGACCACGAGCAGTACTTC

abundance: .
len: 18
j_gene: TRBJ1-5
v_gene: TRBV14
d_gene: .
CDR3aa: CASSQDGQDRRACQPQHF
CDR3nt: TGTGCCAGCAGCCAAGATGGCCAGGACAGAAGGGCTTGCCAGCCCCAGCATTTT

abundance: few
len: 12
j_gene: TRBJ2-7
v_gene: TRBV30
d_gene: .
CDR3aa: CAWSVGGRGQYF
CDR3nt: TGTGCCTGGAGTGTTGGAGGACGGGGGCAGTACTTC

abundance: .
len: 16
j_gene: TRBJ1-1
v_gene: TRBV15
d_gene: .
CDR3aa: CATSRTATDRNTEAFF
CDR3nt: TGTGCCACCAGCAGGACGGCGACGGATAGGAACACTGAAGCTTTCTTT

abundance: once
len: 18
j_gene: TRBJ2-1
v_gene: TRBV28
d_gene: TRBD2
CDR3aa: CASSPGTSGRIAYNEQFF
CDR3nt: TGTGCCAGCAGCCCCGGGACTAGCGGGAGAATCGCCTACAATGAGCAGTTCTTC

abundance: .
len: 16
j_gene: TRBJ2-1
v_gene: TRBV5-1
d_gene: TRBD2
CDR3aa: CASSSNPGLVANEQFF
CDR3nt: TGCGCCAGCAGCTCTAACCCCGGACTAGTGGCCAATGAGCAGTTCTTC

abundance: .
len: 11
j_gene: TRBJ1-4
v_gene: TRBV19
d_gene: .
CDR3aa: CASGLWEKLFF
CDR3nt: TGTGCCAGCGGTCTCTGGGAAAAACTGTTTTTT

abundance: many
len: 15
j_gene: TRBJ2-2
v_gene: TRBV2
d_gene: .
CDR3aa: CASLKSPYETGELFF
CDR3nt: TGTGCCAGTTTAAAATCTCCCTATGAGACCGGGGAGCTGTTTTTT

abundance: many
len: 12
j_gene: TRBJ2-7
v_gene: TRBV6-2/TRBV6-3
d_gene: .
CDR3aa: CASSYLKGEQYF
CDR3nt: TGTGCCAGCAGTTACTTGAAGGGGGAGCAGTACTTC

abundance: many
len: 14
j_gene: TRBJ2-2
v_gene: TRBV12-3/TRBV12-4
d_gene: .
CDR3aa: CASTLGWGTGELFF
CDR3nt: TGTGCCAGCACCCTTGGGTGGGGCACCGGGGAGCTGTTTTTT

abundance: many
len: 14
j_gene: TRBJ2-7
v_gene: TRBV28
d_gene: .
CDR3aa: CASSLYPRFYEQYF
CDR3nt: TGTGCCAGCAGTTTATACCCCAGATTCTACGAGCAGTACTTC

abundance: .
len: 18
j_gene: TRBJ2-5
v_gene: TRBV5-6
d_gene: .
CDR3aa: CASILLRWGTQRRETQYF
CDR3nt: TGTGCCAGCATCCTTCTTCGTTGGGGGACCCAACGTCGAGAGACCCAGTACTTC

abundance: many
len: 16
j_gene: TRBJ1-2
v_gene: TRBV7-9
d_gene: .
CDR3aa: CASSSGQHILNYGYTF
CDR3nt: TGTGCCAGCAGCTCGGGACAACACATACTCAACTATGGCTACACCTTC

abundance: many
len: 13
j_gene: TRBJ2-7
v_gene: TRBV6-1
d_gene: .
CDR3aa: CASKWASSYEQYF
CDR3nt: TGTGCCAGCAAATGGGCTAGCTCCTACGAGCAGTACTTC

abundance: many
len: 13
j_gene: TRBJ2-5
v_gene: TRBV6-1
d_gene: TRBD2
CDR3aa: CASSTGGRETQYF
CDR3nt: TGTGCCAGCAGTACCGGGGGGAGGGAGACCCAGTACTTC

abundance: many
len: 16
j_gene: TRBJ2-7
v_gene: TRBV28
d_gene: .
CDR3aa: CASSLSPLGAPYEQYF
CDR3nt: TGTGCCAGCAGTTTATCTCCTTTGGGGGCGCCCTACGAGCAGTACTTC

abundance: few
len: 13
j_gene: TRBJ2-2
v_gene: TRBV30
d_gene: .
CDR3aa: CAWSTQGTGELFF
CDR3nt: TGTGCCTGGAGTACCCAGGGCACCGGGGAGCTGTTTTTT

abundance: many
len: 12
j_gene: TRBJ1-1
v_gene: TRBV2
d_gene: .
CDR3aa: CASRHGNTEAFF
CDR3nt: TGTGCCAGCAGACACGGTAATACTGAAGCTTTCTTT

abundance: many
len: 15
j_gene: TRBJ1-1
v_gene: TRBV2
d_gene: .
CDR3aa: CASSARPIVNTEAFF
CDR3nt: TGTGCCAGCAGTGCTCGTCCGATAGTGAACACTGAAGCTTTCTTT

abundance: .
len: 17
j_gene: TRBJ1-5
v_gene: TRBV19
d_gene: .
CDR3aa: CASSMRGKNSYNQPQHF
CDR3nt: TGTGCCAGTAGTATGCGAGGGAAGAACTCTTACAATCAGCCCCAGCATTTT

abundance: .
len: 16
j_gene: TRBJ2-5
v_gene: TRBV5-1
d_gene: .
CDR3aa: CASHGVAGELVETQYF
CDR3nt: TGCGCCAGCCATGGAGTGGCAGGGGAGTTGGTAGAGACCCAGTACTTC

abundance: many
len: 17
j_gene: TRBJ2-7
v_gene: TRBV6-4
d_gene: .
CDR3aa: CASSERRGGDSSYEQYF
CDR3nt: TGTGCCAGCAGTGAAAGGAGAGGGGGGGATAGCTCCTACGAGCAGTACTTC

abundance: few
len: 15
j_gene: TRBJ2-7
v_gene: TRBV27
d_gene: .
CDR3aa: CASSRTPQGSYEQYF
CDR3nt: TGTGCCAGCAGCCGAACACCACAGGGCTCCTACGAGCAGTACTTC

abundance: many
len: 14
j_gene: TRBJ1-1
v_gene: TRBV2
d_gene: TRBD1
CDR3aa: CASSRRGLETEAFF
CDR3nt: TGTGCCAGCAGCCGCAGGGGGCTGGAGACTGAAGCTTTCTTT

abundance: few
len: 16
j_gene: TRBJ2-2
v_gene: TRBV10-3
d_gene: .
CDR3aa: CAITRGGQGRGGELFF
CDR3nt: TGTGCCATCACCCGGGGGGGACAGGGTCGTGGCGGGGAGCTGTTTTTT

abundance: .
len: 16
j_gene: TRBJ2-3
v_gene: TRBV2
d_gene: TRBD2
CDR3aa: CASSQLLAGGRDTQYF
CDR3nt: TGTGCCAGCAGTCAGCTCCTAGCGGGAGGGCGGGATACGCAGTATTTT

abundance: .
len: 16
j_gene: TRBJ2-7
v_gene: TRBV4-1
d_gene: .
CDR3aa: CASSQPLTPSSYEQYF
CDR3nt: TGCGCCAGCAGCCAACCTTTAACACCCAGCTCCTACGAGCAGTACTTC

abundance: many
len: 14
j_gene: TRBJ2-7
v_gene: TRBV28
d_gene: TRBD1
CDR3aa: CASSSRDRDYEQYF
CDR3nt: TGTGCCAGCAGTTCCCGGGACAGGGACTACGAGCAGTACTTC

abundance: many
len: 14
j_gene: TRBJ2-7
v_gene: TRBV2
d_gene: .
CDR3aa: CAIQDGGTYYEQYF
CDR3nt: TGTGCCATCCAAGATGGGGGGACATACTACGAGCAGTACTTC

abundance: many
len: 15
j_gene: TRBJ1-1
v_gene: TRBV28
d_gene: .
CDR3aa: CASSPTTTENTEAFF
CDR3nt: TGTGCCAGCAGTCCCACCACCACAGAGAACACTGAAGCTTTCTTT

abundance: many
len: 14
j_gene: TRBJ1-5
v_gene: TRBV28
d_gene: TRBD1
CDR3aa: CASSLGQGTQPQHF
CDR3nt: TGTGCCAGCAGTTTAGGACAGGGCACTCAGCCCCAGCATTTT

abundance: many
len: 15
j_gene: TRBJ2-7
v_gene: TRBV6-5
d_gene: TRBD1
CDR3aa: CASSYPGQGEHEQYF
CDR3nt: TGTGCCAGCAGTTACCCAGGACAGGGGGAGCACGAGCAGTACTTC

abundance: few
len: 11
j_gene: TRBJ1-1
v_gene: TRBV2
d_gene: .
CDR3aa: CASRSGPKAFF
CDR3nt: TGTGCCAGCAGGAGCGGGCCCAAAGCTTTCTTT

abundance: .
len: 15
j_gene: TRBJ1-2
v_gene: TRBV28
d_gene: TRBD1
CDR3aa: CASSFRGSLIYGYTF
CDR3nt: TGTGCCAGCAGTTTCAGGGGGAGCCTGATCTATGGCTACACCTTC

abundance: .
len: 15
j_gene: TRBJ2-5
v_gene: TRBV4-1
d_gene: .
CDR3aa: CASSLRPLYQETQYF
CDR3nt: TGCGCCAGCAGCCTGAGACCTTTGTACCAAGAGACCCAGTACTTC

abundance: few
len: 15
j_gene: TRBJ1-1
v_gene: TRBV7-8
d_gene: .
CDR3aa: CASSSPASSKAEAFF
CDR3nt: TGTGCCAGCAGCTCCCCTGCGTCGAGTAAGGCTGAAGCTTTCTTT

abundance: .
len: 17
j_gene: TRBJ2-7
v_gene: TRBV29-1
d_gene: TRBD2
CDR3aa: CSVVESSGSISPYEQYF
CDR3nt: TGCAGCGTTGTCGAGTCTAGCGGGAGTATTAGTCCCTACGAGCAGTACTTC

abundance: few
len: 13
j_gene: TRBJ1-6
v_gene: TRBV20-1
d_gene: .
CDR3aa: CSATGGGYSPLHF
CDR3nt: TGCAGTGCTACCGGGGGGGGGTATTCACCCCTCCACTTT

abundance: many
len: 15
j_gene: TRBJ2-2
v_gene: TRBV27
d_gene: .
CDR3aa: CASSFYSGRAGELFF
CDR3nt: TGTGCCAGCAGTTTTTATAGTGGCAGGGCCGGGGAGCTGTTTTTT

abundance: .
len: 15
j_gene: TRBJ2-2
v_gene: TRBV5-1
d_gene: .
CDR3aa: CASQPGHSNTGELFF
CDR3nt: TGCGCCAGTCAACCGGGACATTCGAACACCGGGGAGCTGTTTTTT

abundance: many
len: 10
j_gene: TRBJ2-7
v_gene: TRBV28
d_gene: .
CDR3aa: CATRDYEQYF
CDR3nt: TGTGCGACGAGGGACTACGAGCAGTACTTC

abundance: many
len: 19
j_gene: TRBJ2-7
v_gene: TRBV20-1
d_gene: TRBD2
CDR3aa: CSASLRGALLAGAPYEQYF
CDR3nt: TGCAGTGCTAGTCTTCGCGGAGCCTTACTAGCGGGGGCTCCCTACGAGCAGTACTTC

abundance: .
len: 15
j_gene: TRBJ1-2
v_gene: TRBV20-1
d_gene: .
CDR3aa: CSAPRALLGDYGYTF
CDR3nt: TGCAGTGCCCCGAGAGCTCTCCTTGGGGACTATGGCTACACCTTC

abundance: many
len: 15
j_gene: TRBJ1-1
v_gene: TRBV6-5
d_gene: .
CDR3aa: CASSLTVNRHTEAFF
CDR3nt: TGTGCCAGCAGTTTAACCGTTAATAGGCACACTGAAGCTTTCTTT

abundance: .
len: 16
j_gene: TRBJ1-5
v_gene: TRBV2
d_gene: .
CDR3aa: CASSDPSAGVGQPQHF
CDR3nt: TGTGCCAGCAGTGATCCAAGTGCGGGGGTTGGTCAGCCCCAGCATTTT

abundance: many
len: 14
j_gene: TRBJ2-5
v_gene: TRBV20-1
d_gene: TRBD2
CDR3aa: CSARDGGTGETQYF
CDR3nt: TGCAGTGCTAGAGACGGGGGGACCGGAGAGACCCAGTACTTC

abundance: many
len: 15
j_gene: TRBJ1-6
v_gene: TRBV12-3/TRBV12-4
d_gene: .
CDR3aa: CASSLSISYNSPLHF
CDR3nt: TGTGCCAGCAGTTTGTCTATCTCCTATAATTCACCCCTCCACTTT

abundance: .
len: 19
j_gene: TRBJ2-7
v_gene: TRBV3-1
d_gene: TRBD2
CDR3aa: CASSQDPRGGRFSYNEQYF
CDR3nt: TGTGCCAGCAGCCAAGATCCCAGGGGCGGGAGGTTCTCCTACAATGAGCAGTACTTC

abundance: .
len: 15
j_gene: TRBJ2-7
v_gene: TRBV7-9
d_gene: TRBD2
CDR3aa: CASRLSGRASYEQYF
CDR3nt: TGTGCCAGCAGACTGAGCGGGAGGGCCTCTTACGAGCAGTACTTC

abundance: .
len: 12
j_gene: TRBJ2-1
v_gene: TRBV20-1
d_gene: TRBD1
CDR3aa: CSANDRGNEQFF
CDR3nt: TGCAGTGCAAATGACAGGGGCAATGAGCAGTTCTTC

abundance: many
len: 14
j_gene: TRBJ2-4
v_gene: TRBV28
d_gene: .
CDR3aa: CASSLGGSRNIQYF
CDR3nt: TGTGCCAGCAGTTTAGGAGGGTCTCGCAACATTCAGTACTTC

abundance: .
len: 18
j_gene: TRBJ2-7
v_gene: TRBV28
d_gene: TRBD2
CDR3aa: CASSLAGGTIRPTYEQYF
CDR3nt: TGTGCCAGCAGTTTAGCGGGAGGGACTATCCGGCCAACTTACGAGCAGTACTTC

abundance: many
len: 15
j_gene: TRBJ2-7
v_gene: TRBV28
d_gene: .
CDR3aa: CASSSRWTQRYEQYF
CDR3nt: TGTGCCAGCAGTTCTAGATGGACCCAAAGGTACGAGCAGTACTTC